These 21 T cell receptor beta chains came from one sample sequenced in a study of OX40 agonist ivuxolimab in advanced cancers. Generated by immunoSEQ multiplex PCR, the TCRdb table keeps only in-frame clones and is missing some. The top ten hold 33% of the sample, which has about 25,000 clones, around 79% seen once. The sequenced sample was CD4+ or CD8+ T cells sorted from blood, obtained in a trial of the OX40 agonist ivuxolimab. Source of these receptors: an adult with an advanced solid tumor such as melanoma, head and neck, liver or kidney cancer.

CDR3 nucleotides: TGCAGCGTTGAAGAGTACGGAGCGCCTTCCTACGAGCAGTACTTC. Amino acid sequence: CSVEEYGAPSYEQYF. The chain employs TRBV29-1 and TRBJ2-7, with D unresolved. In germline, CDR1 is SQVTM, CDR2 ANQGSEA. V dropped 0 bases and J dropped 1 base, with 13 bases sitting between them. The CDR3 is made up of 15 amino acids.

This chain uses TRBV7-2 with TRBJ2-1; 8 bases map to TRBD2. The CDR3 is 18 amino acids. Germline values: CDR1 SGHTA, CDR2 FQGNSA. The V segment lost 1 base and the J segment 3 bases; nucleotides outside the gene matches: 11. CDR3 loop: CASSLGRSETSVYNEQFF. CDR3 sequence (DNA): TGTGCCAGCAGCTTAGGAAGGTCTGAGACTAGCGTCTACAATGAGCAGTTCTTC.

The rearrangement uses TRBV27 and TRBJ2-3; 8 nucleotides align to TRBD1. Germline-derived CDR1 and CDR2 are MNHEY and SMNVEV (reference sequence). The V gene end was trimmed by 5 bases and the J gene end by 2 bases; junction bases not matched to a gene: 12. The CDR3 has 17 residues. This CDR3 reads CASSLNLDRANTDTQYF. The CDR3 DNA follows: TGTGCCAGCAGTCTGAACCTGGACAGGGCGAACACAGATACGCAGTATTTT.

CDR3 sequence reads: CASSDEGLAGGRYF. The CDR3 nucleotides are TGTGCCAGCAGCGACGAGGGACTAGCGGGGGGCCGGTACTTC. This chain connects TRBV6-5 to TRBJ2-7; TRBD2 agrees at 15 bases. The J segment lost 12 bases and the V segment lost 6 bases, leaving 9 bases of the junction unmatched. This CDR3 region has 14 residues. Germline V lookup: CDR1 MNHEY, CDR2 SVGAGI.

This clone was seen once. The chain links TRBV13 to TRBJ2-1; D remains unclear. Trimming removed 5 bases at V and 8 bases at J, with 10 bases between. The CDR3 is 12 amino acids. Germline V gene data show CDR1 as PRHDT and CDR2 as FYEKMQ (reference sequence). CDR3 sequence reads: CASSLRPYEQFF. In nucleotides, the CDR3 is TGTGCCAGCAGCCTGAGACCATATGAGCAGTTCTTC.

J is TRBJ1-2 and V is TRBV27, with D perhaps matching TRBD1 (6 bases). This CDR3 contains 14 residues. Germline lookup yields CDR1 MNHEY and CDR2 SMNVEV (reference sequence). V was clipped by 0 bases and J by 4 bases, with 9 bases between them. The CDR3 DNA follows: TGTGCCAGCAGTTTATCAGGGGGGACCTATGGCTACACCTTC. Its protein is CASSLSGGTYGYTF.

The CDR3 DNA is TGTGCCAGTAGTATGGGGAGTGGAGGGACTGAAGCTTTCTTT. Protein sequence: CASSMGSGGTEAFF. The genes are TRBV19 and TRBJ1-1; D is unresolved. Trimming took off 3 bases at V and 5 bases at J, with 13 bases between the two ends. From germline, CDR1 is LNHDA and CDR2 SQIVND (reference sequence). CDR3 length: 14 residues.

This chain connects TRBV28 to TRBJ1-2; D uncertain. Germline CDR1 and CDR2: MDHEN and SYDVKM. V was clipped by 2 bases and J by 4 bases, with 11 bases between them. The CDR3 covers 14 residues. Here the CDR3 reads CASSLPDGPYGYTF. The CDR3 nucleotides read TGTGCCAGCAGTTTACCGGATGGACCCTATGGCTACACCTTC.

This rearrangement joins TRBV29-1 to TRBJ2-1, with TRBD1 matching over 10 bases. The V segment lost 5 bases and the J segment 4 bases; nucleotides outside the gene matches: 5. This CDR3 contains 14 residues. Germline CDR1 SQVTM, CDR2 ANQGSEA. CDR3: CSVSGQGGYNEQFF. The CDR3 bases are TGCAGCGTTTCCGGACAGGGGGGGTACAATGAGCAGTTCTTC.

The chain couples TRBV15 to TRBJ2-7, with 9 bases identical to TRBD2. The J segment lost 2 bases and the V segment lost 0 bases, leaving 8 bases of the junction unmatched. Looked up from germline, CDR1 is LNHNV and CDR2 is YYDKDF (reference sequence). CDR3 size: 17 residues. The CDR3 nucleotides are TGTGCCACCAGCAGAGAACCTCCGGGACTAGCAGCCTACGAGCAGTACTTC. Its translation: CATSREPPGLAAYEQYF.

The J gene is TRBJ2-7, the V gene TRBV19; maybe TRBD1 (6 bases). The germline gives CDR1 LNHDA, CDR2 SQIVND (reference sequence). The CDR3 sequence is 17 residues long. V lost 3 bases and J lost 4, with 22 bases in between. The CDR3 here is CASSIAFKEAGAYEQYF. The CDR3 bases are TGTGCCAGTAGTATTGCTTTTAAGGAGGCAGGGGCGTACGAGCAGTACTTC.

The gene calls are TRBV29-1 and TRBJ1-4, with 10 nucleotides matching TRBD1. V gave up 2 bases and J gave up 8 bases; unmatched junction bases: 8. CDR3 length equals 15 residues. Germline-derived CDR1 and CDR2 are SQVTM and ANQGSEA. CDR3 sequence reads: CSVEKPGTGEEKLFF. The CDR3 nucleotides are TGCAGCGTTGAAAAACCCGGGACAGGGGAGGAAAAACTGTTTTTT.

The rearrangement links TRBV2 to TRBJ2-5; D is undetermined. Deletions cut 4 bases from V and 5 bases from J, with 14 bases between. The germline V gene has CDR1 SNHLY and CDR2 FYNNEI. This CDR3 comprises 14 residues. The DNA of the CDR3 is TGTGCCAGCAGTGTAGTGCAGGTTGAGGAGACCCAGTACTTC. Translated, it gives CASSVVQVEETQYF. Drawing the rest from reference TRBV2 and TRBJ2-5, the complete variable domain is EPEVTQTPSHQVTQMGQEVILRCVPISNHLYFYWYRQILGQKVEFLVSFYNNEISEKSEIFDDQFSVERPDGSNFTLKIRSTKLEDSAMYFCASSVVQVEETQYFGPGTRLLVL.

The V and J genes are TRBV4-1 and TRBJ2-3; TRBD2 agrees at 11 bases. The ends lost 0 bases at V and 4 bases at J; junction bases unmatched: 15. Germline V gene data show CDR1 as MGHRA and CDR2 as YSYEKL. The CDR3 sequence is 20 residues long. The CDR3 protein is CASSQDPGATLAGDADTQYF. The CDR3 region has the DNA TGCGCCAGCAGCCAAGATCCAGGGGCGACACTAGCGGGGGACGCAGATACGCAGTATTTT.

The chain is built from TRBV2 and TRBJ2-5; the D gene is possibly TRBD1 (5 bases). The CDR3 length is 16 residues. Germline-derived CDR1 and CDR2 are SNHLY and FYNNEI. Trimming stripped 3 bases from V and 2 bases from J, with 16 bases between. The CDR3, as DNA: TGTGCCAGCAGTGATTCGGCAGGGCGCTCGCAAGAGACCCAGTACTTC. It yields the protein CASSDSAGRSQETQYF. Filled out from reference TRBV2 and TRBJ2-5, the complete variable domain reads EPEVTQTPSHQVTQMGQEVILRCVPISNHLYFYWYRQILGQKVEFLVSFYNNEISEKSEIFDDQFSVERPDGSNFTLKIRSTKLEDSAMYFCASSDSAGRSQETQYFGPGTRLLVL.

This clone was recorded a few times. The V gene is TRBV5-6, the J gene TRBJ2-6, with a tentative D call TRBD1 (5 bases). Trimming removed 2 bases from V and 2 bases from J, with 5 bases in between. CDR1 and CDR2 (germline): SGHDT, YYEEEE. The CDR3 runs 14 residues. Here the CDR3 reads CASSLGAGANVLTF. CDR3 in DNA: TGTGCCAGCAGCTTAGGGGCTGGGGCCAACGTCCTGACTTTC.

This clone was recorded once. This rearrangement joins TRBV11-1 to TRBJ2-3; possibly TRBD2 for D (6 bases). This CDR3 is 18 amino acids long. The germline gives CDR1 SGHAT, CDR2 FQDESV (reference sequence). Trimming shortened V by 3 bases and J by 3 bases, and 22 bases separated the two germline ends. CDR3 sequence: CASSFSPALEGWTDTQYF. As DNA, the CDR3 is TGTGCCAGCAGCTTCTCCCCAGCACTGGAGGGCTGGACAGATACGCAGTATTTT. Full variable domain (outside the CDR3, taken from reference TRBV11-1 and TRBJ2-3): EAEVAQSPRYKITEKSQAVAFWCDPISGHATLYWYRQILGQGPELLVQFQDESVVDDSQLPKDRFSAERLKGVDSTLKIQPAELGDSAMYLCASSFSPALEGWTDTQYFGPGTRLTVL.

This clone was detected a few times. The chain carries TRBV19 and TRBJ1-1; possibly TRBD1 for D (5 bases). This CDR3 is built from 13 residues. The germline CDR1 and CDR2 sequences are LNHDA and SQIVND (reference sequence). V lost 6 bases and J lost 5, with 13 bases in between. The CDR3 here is CASRISGGTEAFF. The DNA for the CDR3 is TGTGCCAGTAGAATTTCGGGGGGAACTGAAGCTTTCTTT.

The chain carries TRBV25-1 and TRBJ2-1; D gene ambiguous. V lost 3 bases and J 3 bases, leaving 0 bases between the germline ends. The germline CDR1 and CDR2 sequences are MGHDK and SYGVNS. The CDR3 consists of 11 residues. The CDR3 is CASSDYNEQFF. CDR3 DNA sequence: TGTGCCAGCAGTGACTACAATGAGCAGTTCTTC.

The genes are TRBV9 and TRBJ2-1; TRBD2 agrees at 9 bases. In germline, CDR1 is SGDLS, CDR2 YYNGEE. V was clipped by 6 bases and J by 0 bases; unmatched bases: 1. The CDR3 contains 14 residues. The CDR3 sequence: CASNSGSSYNEQFF. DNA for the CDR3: TGTGCCAGCAATAGCGGGAGCTCCTACAATGAGCAGTTCTTC.

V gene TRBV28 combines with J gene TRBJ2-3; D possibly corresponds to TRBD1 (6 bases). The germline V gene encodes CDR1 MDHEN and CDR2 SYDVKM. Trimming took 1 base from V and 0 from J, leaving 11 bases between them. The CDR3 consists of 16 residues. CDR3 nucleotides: TGTGCCAGCAGTTTATATATTACAGGGAGCACAGATACGCAGTATTTT. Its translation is CASSLYITGSTDTQYF.